This T cell receptor (beta chain) is drawn from a study of blood T cell repertoires in COVID-19. Study-wide background: Sample material is recorded as cDNA or gDNA derived from T cells, B-cell-depleted T cells, or PBMCs.

In the source study's methods: Reference gene primer amplification gave nucleated cell count estimates. Sequencing was performed with immunoSEQ multiplex PCR; in TCRdb, only in-frame clones are kept and a portion is missing. V and J calls and clone size follow that table, whereas D and trimming were derived from the DNA. The table has 200,000 to 300,000 clones, around 83% seen once; the top ten hold roughly 12%. Deletions cut 5 bases from V and 2 bases from J, with 18 bases between. This CDR3 is 17 amino acids long. Germline-derived CDR1 and CDR2 are LGHNT and FRNRAP. In this sample, this clone turned up once.

The sequence came from a woman aged 60-75 years with active or convalescent COVID-19. Sequencing used peripheral blood. This sequence joins TRBV12-5 and TRBJ2-2; D is possibly TRBD1 (6 bases). As DNA, the CDR3 is TGTGCTAGTGGTGGATCCACCGGGACATCTAACACCGGGGAGCTGTTTTTT. As protein: CASGGSTGTSNTGELFF.